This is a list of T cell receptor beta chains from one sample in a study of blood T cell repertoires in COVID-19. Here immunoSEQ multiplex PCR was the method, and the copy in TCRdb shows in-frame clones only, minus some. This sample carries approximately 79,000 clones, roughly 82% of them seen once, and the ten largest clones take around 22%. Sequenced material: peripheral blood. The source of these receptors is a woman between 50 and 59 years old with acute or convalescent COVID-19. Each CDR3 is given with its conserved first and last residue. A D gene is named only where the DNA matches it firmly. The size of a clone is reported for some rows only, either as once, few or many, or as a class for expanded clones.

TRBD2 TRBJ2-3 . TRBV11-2 CASSQPRLSGGADTQYF TGTGCCAGCAGCCAGCCCCGACTTAGCGGGGGGGCAGATACGCAGTATTTT
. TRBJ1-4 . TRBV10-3 CASPGARGYGEKLFF TGTGCCTCCCCAGGTGCGCGGGGTTATGGTGAAAAACTGTTTTTT
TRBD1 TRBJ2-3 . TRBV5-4 CASSRDSPDTQYF TGTGCCAGCAGCCGGGACAGCCCAGATACGCAGTATTTT
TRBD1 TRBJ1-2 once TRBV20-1 CSASRQGARGYTF TGCAGTGCTAGTCGGCAGGGGGCGCGGGGCTACACCTTC
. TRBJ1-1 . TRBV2 CASSNDMNTEAFF TGTGCCAGCAGCAATGACATGAACACTGAAGCTTTCTTT
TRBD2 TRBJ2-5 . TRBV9 CASSVGRGAYQETQYF TGTGCCAGCAGCGTAGGGCGGGGGGCGTACCAAGAGACCCAGTACTTC
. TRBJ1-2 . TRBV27 CASRDYLGGGYTF TGTGCCAGCAGAGATTACTTAGGGGGTGGCTACACCTTC
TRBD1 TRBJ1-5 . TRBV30 CAWSSSSGGQPQHF TGTGCCTGGAGTTCTTCATCAGGGGGGCAGCCCCAGCATTTT
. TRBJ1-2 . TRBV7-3 CASSLGQASVYGYTF TGTGCCAGCAGCTTAGGCCAGGCGAGTGTCTATGGCTACACCTTC
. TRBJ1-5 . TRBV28 CASSPGNSYQPQHF TGTGCCAGCAGTCCAGGAAACAGCTATCAGCCCCAGCATTTT
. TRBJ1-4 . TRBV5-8 CATMKRRENEKLFF TGTGCCACCATGAAGAGACGGGAAAATGAAAAACTGTTTTTT
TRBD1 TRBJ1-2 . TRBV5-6 CASSPDRGEVYGYTF TGTGCCAGCAGCCCCGACAGGGGAGAAGTCTATGGCTACACCTTC
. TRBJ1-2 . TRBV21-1 CASSKTGTGGAGGYGYTF TGTGCCAGCAGCAAAACTGGGACAGGGGGCGCGGGTGGCTATGGCTACACCTTC
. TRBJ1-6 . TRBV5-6 CASSLEGGYNSPLHF TGTGCCAGCAGCTTGGAAGGGGGTTATAATTCACCCCTCCACTTT
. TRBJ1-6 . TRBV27 CASSLVGSSPLHF TGTGCCAGCAGTTTAGTTGGCAGTTCACCCCTCCACTTT
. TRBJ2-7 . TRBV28 CASSSVVLYEQYF TGTGCCAGCAGTTCGGTGGTCCTCTACGAGCAGTACTTC
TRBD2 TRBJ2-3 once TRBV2 CASSTLAGGPSTDTQYF TGTGCCAGCAGTACCCTAGCGGGAGGGCCAAGCACAGATACGCAGTATTTT
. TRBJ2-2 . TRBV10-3 CATSLVQGSTGELFF TGTGCCACGAGTTTGGTCCAGGGATCTACCGGGGAGCTGTTTTTT
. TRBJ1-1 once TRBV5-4 CASSLGAAVNTEAFF TGTGCCAGCAGCTTGGGTGCGGCGGTGAACACTGAAGCTTTCTTT
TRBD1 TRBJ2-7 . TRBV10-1 CASKGGQGKEPSSAEQYF TGCGCCAGCAAGGGAGGACAGGGAAAGGAGCCTAGCAGTGCCGAGCAGTACTTC
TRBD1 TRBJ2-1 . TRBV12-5 CASGPWTGERNEQFF TGTGCTAGTGGTCCATGGACAGGGGAAAGGAATGAGCAGTTCTTC
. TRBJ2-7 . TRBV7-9 CASSSDYYEQYF TGTGCCAGCAGCTCGGACTACTACGAGCAGTACTTC
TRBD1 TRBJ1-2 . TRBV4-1 CASSQLQGLYGYTF TGCGCCAGCAGCCAGTTACAGGGGCTTTATGGCTACACCTTC
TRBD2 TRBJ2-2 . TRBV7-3 CASSLAGGAEELFF TGTGCCAGCAGCTTAGCCGGGGGGGCCGAGGAGCTGTTTTTT
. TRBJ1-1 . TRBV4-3 CASSQDYSGGKAFF TGCGCCAGCAGCCAAGATTATTCGGGGGGCAAGGCTTTCTTT
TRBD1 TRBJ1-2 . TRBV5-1 CASSLTTGGHYGYTF TGCGCCAGCAGCTTGACGACAGGGGGCCACTATGGCTACACCTTC
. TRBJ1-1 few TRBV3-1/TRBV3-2 CASSHRGGAEAFF TGTGCCAGCAGCCACCGCGGGGGGGCTGAAGCTTTCTTT
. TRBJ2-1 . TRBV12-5 CASGLAGINEQFF TGTGCTAGTGGTTTGGCAGGGATCAATGAGCAGTTCTTC
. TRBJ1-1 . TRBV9 CASSVAGRGTEAFF TGTGCCAGCAGCGTAGCGGGGAGGGGGACTGAAGCTTTCTTT
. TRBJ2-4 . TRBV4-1 CASSEPRRPGNIQYF TGCGCCAGCAGTGAACCTAGGCGCCCCGGGAACATTCAGTACTTC
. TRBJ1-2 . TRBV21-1 CASSRRTPGAGLYGYTF TGTGCCAGCAGCAGAAGAACCCCAGGGGCAGGACTTTATGGCTACACCTTC
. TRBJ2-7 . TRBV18 CASSPDRLEGQYF TGTGCCAGCTCACCGGACCGGCTGGAGGGGCAGTACTTC
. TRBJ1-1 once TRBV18 CASSPRQGWDTEAFF TGTGCCAGCTCACCCCGGCAGGGATGGGACACTGAAGCTTTCTTT
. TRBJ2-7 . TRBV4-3 CASSQVVGAAYEQYF TGCGCCAGCAGCCAAGTGGTGGGGGCGGCCTACGAGCAGTACTTC
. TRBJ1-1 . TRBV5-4 CASSLQGMNTEAFF TGTGCCAGCAGCTTACAGGGAATGAACACTGAAGCTTTCTTT
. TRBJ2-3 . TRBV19 CASSIGVGGGTDTQYF TGTGCCAGTAGTATTGGGGTTGGCGGGGGCACAGATACGCAGTATTTT
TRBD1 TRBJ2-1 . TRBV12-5 CARDRGLNEQFF TGTGCTAGGGACAGGGGGCTCAATGAGCAGTTCTTC
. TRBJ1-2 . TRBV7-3 CASSLGSSGADGHTF TGTGCCAGCAGCTTAGGTTCTTCAGGGGCGGATGGCCACACCTTC
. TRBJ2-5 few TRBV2 CASTPRLETQYF TGTGCCAGCACCCCTAGGCTAGAGACCCAGTACTTC
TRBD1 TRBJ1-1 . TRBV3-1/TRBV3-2 CASSQPNRGDTEAFF TGTGCCAGCAGCCAGCCTAACAGGGGGGACACTGAAGCTTTCTTT
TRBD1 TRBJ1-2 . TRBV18 CASSRPGQGFDYGYTF TGTGCCAGCTCACGTCCAGGACAGGGGTTTGACTATGGCTACACCTTC
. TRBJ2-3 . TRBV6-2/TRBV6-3 CASSLEVGGQSRAPDTQYF TGTGCCAGCAGTTTGGAGGTGGGGGGACAGTCCCGCGCTCCAGATACGCAGTATTTT